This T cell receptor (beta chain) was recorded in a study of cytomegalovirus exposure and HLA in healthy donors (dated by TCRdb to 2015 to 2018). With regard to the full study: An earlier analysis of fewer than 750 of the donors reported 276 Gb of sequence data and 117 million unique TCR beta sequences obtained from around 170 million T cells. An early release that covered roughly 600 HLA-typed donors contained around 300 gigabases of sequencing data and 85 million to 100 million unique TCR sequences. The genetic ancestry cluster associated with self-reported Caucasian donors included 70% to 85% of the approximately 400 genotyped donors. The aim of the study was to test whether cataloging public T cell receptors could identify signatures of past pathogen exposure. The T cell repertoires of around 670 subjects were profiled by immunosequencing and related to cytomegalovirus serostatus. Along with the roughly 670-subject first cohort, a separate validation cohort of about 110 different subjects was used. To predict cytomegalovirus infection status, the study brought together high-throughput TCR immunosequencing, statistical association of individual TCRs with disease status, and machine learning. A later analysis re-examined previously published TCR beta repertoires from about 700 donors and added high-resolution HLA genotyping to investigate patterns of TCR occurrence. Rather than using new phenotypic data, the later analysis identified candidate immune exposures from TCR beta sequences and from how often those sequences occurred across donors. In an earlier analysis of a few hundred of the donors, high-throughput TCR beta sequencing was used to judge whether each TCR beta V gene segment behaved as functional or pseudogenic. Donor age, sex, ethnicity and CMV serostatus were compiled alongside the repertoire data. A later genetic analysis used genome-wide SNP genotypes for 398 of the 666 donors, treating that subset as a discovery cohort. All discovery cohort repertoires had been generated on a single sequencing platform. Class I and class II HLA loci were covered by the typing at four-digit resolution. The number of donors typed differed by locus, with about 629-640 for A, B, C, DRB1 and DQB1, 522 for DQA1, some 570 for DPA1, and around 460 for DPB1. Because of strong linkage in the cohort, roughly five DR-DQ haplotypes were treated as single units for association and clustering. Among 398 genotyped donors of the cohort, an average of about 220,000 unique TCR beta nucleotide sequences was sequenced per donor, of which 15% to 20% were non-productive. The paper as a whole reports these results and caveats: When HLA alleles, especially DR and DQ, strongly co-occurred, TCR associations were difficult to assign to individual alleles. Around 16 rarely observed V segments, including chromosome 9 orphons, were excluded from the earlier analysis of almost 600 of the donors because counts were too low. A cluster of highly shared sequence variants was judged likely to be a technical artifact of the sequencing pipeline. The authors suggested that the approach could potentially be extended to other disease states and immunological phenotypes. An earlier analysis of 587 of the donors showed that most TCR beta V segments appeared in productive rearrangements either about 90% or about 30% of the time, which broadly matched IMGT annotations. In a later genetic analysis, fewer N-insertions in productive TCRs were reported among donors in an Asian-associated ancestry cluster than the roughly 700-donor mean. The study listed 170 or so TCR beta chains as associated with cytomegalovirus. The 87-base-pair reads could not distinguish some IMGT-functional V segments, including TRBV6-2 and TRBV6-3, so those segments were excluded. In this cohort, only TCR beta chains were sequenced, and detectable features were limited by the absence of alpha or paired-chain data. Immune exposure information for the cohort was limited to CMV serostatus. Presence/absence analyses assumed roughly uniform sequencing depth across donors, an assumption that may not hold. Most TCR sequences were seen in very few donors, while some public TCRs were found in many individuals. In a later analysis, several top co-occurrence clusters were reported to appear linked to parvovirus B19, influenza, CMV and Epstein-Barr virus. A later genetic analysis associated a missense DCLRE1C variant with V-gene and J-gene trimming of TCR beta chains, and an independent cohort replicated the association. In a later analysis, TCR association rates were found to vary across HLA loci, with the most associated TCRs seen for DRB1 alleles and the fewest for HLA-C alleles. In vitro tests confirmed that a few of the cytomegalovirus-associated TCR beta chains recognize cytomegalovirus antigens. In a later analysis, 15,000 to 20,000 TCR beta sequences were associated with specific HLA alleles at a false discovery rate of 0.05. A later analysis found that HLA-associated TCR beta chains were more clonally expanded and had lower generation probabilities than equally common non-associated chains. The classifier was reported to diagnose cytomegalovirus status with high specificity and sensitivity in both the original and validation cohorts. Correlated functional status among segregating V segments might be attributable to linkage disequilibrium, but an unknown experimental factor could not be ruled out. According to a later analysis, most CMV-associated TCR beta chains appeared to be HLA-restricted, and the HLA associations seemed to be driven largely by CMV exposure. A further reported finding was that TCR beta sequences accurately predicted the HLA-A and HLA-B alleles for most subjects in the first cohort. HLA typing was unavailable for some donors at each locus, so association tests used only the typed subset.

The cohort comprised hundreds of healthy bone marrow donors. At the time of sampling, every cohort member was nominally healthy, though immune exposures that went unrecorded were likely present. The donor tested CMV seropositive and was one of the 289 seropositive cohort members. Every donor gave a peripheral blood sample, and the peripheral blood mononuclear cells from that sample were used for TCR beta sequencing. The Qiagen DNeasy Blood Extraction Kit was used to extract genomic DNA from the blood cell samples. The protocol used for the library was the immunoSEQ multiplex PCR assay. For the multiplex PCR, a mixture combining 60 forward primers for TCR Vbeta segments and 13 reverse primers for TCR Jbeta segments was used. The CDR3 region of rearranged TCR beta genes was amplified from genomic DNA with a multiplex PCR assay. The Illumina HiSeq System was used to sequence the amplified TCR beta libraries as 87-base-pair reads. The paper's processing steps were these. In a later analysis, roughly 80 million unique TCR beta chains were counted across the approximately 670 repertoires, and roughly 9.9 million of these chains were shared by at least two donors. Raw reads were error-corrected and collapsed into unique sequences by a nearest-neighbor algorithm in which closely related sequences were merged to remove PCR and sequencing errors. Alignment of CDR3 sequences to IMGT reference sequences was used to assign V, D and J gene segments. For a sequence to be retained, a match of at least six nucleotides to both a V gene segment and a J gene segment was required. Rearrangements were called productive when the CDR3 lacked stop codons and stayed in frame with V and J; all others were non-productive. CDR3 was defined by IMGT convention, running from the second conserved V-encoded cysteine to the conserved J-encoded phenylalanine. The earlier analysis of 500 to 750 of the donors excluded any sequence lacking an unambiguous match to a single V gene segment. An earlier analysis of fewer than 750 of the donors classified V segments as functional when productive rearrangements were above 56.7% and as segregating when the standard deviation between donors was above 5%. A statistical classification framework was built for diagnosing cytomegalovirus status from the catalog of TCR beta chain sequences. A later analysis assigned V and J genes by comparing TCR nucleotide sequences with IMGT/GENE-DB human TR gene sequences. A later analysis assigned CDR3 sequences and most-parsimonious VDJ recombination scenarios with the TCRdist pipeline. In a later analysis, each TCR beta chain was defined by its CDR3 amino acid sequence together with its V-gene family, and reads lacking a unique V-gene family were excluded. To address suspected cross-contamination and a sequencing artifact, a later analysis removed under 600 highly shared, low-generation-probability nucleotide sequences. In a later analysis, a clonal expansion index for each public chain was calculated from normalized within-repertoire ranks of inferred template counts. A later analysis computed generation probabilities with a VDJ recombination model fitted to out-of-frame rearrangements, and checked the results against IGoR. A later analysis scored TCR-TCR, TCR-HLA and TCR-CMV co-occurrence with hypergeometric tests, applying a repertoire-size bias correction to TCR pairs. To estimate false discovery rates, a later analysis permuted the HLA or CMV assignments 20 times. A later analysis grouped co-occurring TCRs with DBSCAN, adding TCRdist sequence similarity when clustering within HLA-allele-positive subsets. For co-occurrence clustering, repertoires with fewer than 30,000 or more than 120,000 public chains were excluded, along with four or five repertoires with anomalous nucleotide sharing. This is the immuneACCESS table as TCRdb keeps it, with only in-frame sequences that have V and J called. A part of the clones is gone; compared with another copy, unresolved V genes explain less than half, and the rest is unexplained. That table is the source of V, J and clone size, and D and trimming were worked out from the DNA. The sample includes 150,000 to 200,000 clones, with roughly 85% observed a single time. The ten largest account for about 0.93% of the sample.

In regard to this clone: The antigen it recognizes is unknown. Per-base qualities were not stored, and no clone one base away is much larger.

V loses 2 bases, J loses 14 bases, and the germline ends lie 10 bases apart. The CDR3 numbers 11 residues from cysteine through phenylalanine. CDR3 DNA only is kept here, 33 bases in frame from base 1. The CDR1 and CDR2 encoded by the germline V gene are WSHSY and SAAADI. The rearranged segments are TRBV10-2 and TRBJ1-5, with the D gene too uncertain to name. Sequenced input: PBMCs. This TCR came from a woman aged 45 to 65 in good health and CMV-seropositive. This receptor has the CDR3 CASSEAGKKHF. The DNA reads TGCGCCAGCAGTGAGGCGGGAAAGAAGCATTTT.